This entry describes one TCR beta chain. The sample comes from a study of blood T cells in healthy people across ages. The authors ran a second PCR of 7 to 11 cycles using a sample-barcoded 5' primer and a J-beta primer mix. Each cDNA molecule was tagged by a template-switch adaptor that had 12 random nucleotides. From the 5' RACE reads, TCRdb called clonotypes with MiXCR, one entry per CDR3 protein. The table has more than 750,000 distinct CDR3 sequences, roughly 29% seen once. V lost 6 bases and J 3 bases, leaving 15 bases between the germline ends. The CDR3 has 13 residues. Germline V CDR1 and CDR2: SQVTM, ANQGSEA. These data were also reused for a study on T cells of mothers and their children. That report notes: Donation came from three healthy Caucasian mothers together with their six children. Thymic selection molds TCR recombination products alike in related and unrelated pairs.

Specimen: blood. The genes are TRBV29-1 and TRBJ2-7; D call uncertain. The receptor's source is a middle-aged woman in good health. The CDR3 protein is CSVGPKRNYEQYF. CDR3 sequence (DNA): TGCAGCGTCGGACCCAAAAGGAACTACGAGCAGTACTTC.